A selection of T cell receptor beta chains follows, all from one sample in a study of T-cell memory formation after mild COVID-19. TCRdb ran MiXCR on the 5' RACE reads and lists one entry per CDR3 protein. The sample lists roughly 340,000 distinct CDR3 sequences, approximately 15% occurring once. The specimen was PBMCs or a T cell subset sorted from them (not recorded which). The receptors stem from a man between 18 and 35 years old who had mild COVID-19 (a few samples of this study predate the infection). Cell type and time point are not known. The CDR3 runs from the conserved cysteine through the conserved F or W. The D gene is left open where the match is weak. Not all rows give a size; the values are once, few, many and, for expanded clones, a class.

d_call: NA
clone_size: NA
v_call: TRBV5-1
j_call: TRBJ2-7
cdr3_aa: CASSYNSGSEQYF
cdr3_nt: TGCGCCAGCAGCTACAATTCAGGGTCCGAGCAGTACTTC

d_call: TRBD1
clone_size: NA
v_call: TRBV5-1
j_call: TRBJ2-1
cdr3_aa: CASSLTGAVNNEQFF
cdr3_nt: TGCGCCAGCAGCTTGACAGGGGCTGTCAACAATGAGCAGTTCTTC

d_call: NA
clone_size: few
v_call: TRBV29-1
j_call: TRBJ1-2
cdr3_aa: CSVVLGWDGYGYTF
cdr3_nt: TGCAGCGTTGTCCTGGGCTGGGACGGGTATGGCTACACCTTC

d_call: NA
clone_size: NA
v_call: TRBV6-1
j_call: TRBJ2-5
cdr3_aa: CASHPGYSPETQYF
cdr3_nt: TGTGCCAGCCACCCGGGTTACTCGCCTGAGACCCAGTACTTC

d_call: NA
clone_size: many
v_call: TRBV12-3/TRBV12-4
j_call: TRBJ2-7
cdr3_aa: CASSSLDYEQYF
cdr3_nt: TGTGCCAGCAGTTCGCTAGACTACGAGCAGTACTTC

d_call: NA
clone_size: many
v_call: TRBV7-3
j_call: TRBJ2-5
cdr3_aa: CASSRGRSLGETQYF
cdr3_nt: TGTGCCAGCAGCCGCGGAAGGTCCCTCGGGGAGACCCAGTACTTC

d_call: TRBD1
clone_size: NA
v_call: TRBV6-5
j_call: TRBJ1-6
cdr3_aa: CASSYHRTGQNSPLHF
cdr3_nt: TGTGCCAGCAGTTACCATAGGACAGGGCAAAATTCACCCCTCCACTTT

d_call: TRBD1
clone_size: NA
v_call: TRBV6-6
j_call: TRBJ1-5
cdr3_aa: CASSSQGDLRTAPQHF
cdr3_nt: TGTGCCAGCAGTTCCCAGGGGGACTTGAGGACAGCCCCCCAGCATTTT

d_call: NA
clone_size: NA
v_call: TRBV7-3
j_call: TRBJ2-7
cdr3_aa: CASSPGRVGKQYF
cdr3_nt: TGTGCCAGCAGCCCGGGAAGGGTAGGCAAGCAGTACTTC

d_call: NA
clone_size: NA
v_call: TRBV13
j_call: TRBJ2-1
cdr3_aa: CASSGRGWEQFF
cdr3_nt: TGTGCCAGCAGCGGCAGGGGATGGGAGCAGTTCTTC

d_call: NA
clone_size: NA
v_call: TRBV5-5
j_call: TRBJ1-5
cdr3_aa: CASSPGGSTSNQPQHF
cdr3_nt: TGTGCCAGCAGCCCCGGGGGGAGTACGTCCAATCAGCCCCAGCATTTT

d_call: NA
clone_size: NA
v_call: TRBV27
j_call: TRBJ2-1
cdr3_aa: CASKWMGGHPYNEQFF
cdr3_nt: TGTGCCAGCAAGTGGATGGGGGGCCATCCCTACAATGAGCAGTTCTTC

d_call: TRBD2
clone_size: few
v_call: TRBV6-6
j_call: TRBJ2-1
cdr3_aa: CASSYPGGTPHNEQFF
cdr3_nt: TGTGCCAGCAGTTACCCGGGGGGGACCCCCCACAATGAGCAGTTCTTC

d_call: NA
clone_size: many
v_call: TRBV27
j_call: TRBJ2-2
cdr3_aa: CASSLYNFGELFF
cdr3_nt: TGTGCCAGCAGTTTATATAACTTCGGGGAGCTGTTTTTT

d_call: NA
clone_size: NA
v_call: TRBV5-1
j_call: TRBJ1-2
cdr3_aa: CASRPDAWTENGYTF
cdr3_nt: TGCGCCAGCAGACCCGATGCTTGGACAGAGAATGGCTACACCTTC

d_call: NA
clone_size: NA
v_call: TRBV15
j_call: TRBJ2-2
cdr3_aa: CATSSYMTPRIDSGANTGELFF
cdr3_nt: TGTGCCACCAGCAGTTATATGACGCCGCGGATAGATAGCGGCGCGAACACCGGGGAGCTGTTTTTT

d_call: NA
clone_size: NA
v_call: TRBV6-5
j_call: TRBJ1-1
cdr3_aa: CASSLGGGGLNTEAFF
cdr3_nt: TGTGCCAGCAGCCTGGGGGGAGGGGGTTTGAACACTGAAGCTTTCTTT

d_call: NA
clone_size: NA
v_call: TRBV7-2
j_call: TRBJ2-3
cdr3_aa: CASSLESNRGTDTQYF
cdr3_nt: TGTGCCAGCAGCTTAGAGTCCAATAGGGGCACAGATACGCAGTATTTT

d_call: TRBD2
clone_size: NA
v_call: TRBV2
j_call: TRBJ2-1
cdr3_aa: CASAPGLGDYNEQFF
cdr3_nt: TGTGCCAGCGCGCCGGGACTAGGCGACTACAATGAGCAGTTCTTC

d_call: NA
clone_size: few
v_call: TRBV9
j_call: TRBJ2-1
cdr3_aa: CASSVEITGLDVRGEQFF
cdr3_nt: TGTGCCAGCAGCGTAGAGATCACGGGGCTAGATGTGAGGGGGGAGCAGTTCTTC

d_call: NA
clone_size: NA
v_call: TRBV5-5
j_call: TRBJ1-1
cdr3_aa: CASRHASPTRGVPVEAFF
cdr3_nt: TGTGCCAGCAGACACGCGTCCCCAACCAGAGGCGTTCCGGTGGAGGCTTTCTTT

d_call: TRBD1
clone_size: NA
v_call: TRBV4-3
j_call: TRBJ1-5
cdr3_aa: CASSRGPGNQPQHF
cdr3_nt: TGCGCCAGCAGCAGGGGGCCCGGCAATCAGCCCCAGCATTTT

d_call: TRBD2
clone_size: NA
v_call: TRBV12-3/TRBV12-4
j_call: TRBJ2-3
cdr3_aa: CASSLTASGRGADTQYF
cdr3_nt: TGTGCCAGCAGTTTAACGGCTAGCGGGAGGGGCGCAGATACGCAGTATTTT

d_call: NA
clone_size: NA
v_call: TRBV4-3
j_call: TRBJ1-2
cdr3_aa: CASSQDLREGYGYTF
cdr3_nt: TGCGCCAGCAGCCAAGATCTTCGAGAGGGCTATGGCTACACCTTC

d_call: TRBD2
clone_size: NA
v_call: TRBV2
j_call: TRBJ2-5
cdr3_aa: CASSGGSGLQETQYF
cdr3_nt: TGTGCCAGCAGTGGCGGTAGCGGGTTACAAGAGACCCAGTACTTC

d_call: NA
clone_size: NA
v_call: TRBV5-1
j_call: TRBJ2-2
cdr3_aa: CASSLAGSGGELFF
cdr3_nt: TGCGCCAGCAGCTTGGCGGGATCCGGCGGGGAGCTGTTTTTT

d_call: NA
clone_size: NA
v_call: TRBV30
j_call: TRBJ2-5
cdr3_aa: CAWRSLGETQYF
cdr3_nt: TGTGCCTGGAGAAGTTTGGGGGAGACCCAGTACTTC

d_call: TRBD2
clone_size: few
v_call: TRBV7-3
j_call: TRBJ2-1
cdr3_aa: CASSLTPGTSGGAGEQFF
cdr3_nt: TGTGCCAGCAGCTTAACCCCAGGGACTAGCGGGGGGGCCGGTGAGCAGTTCTTC

d_call: TRBD2
clone_size: few
v_call: TRBV5-1
j_call: TRBJ2-3
cdr3_aa: CASSLAGLASMTDTQYF
cdr3_nt: TGCGCCAGCAGCTTGGCGGGACTAGCTTCAATGACAGATACGCAGTATTTT

d_call: NA
clone_size: few
v_call: TRBV4-2
j_call: TRBJ2-1
cdr3_aa: CASSQDKSGTYNEQFF
cdr3_nt: TGTGCCAGCAGCCAAGATAAGTCGGGGACATACAATGAGCAGTTCTTC

d_call: NA
clone_size: few
v_call: TRBV7-9
j_call: TRBJ2-1
cdr3_aa: CASSPDSNEQFF
cdr3_nt: TGTGCCAGCAGCCCGGACAGTAATGAGCAGTTCTTC

d_call: TRBD2
clone_size: NA
v_call: TRBV4-1
j_call: TRBJ2-5
cdr3_aa: CASSQGPGLADQETQYF
cdr3_nt: TGCGCCAGCAGCCAAGGTCCGGGACTAGCGGACCAAGAGACCCAGTACTTC

d_call: NA
clone_size: many
v_call: TRBV7-2
j_call: TRBJ2-5
cdr3_aa: CASSFRQGLTQETQYF
cdr3_nt: TGTGCCAGCAGCTTCAGGCAGGGGCTCACCCAAGAGACCCAGTACTTC

d_call: NA
clone_size: few
v_call: TRBV6-5
j_call: TRBJ1-2
cdr3_aa: CASSQDSGYGYTF
cdr3_nt: TGTGCCAGCAGCCAGGACAGCGGCTATGGCTACACCTTC

d_call: TRBD1
clone_size: few
v_call: TRBV4-2
j_call: TRBJ1-2
cdr3_aa: CASSQGDSPTYGYTF
cdr3_nt: TGTGCCAGCAGCCAAGGGGACAGCCCCACTTATGGCTACACCTTC

d_call: NA
clone_size: NA
v_call: TRBV7-2
j_call: TRBJ1-5
cdr3_aa: CASSYGQSAPNQPQHF
cdr3_nt: TGTGCCAGCAGCTACGGGCAATCAGCCCCCAATCAGCCCCAGCATTTT

d_call: NA
clone_size: few
v_call: TRBV5-6
j_call: TRBJ1-1
cdr3_aa: CASSSRVDTEAFF
cdr3_nt: TGTGCCAGCAGCTCAAGGGTTGACACTGAAGCTTTCTTT

d_call: NA
clone_size: few
v_call: TRBV6-2/TRBV6-3
j_call: TRBJ1-1
cdr3_aa: CASSYRGSEAFF
cdr3_nt: TGTGCCAGCAGTTACCGGGGCTCTGAAGCTTTCTTT

d_call: TRBD2
clone_size: NA
v_call: TRBV4-1
j_call: TRBJ2-1
cdr3_aa: CASSRGRGGTYNEQFF
cdr3_nt: TGCGCCAGCAGCAGAGGGCGGGGGGGCACCTACAATGAGCAGTTCTTC

d_call: NA
clone_size: NA
v_call: TRBV19
j_call: TRBJ1-1
cdr3_aa: CASNSEGIGLPTEAFF
cdr3_nt: TGTGCCAGTAACTCAGAGGGGATCGGGCTACCCACTGAAGCTTTCTTT

d_call: NA
clone_size: few
v_call: TRBV4-2
j_call: TRBJ2-5
cdr3_aa: CASCYRAGANQETQYF
cdr3_nt: TGTGCCAGCTGTTACAGGGCAGGGGCAAACCAAGAGACCCAGTACTTC

d_call: NA
clone_size: few
v_call: TRBV5-1
j_call: TRBJ2-2
cdr3_aa: CASSLSLNTGELFF
cdr3_nt: TGCGCCAGCAGCCTATCACTAAACACCGGGGAGCTGTTTTTT

d_call: NA
clone_size: few
v_call: TRBV15
j_call: TRBJ2-1
cdr3_aa: CATTPDPAAYNEQFF
cdr3_nt: TGTGCCACCACCCCGGACCCTGCTGCCTACAATGAGCAGTTCTTC

d_call: NA
clone_size: few
v_call: TRBV12-3/TRBV12-4
j_call: TRBJ1-2
cdr3_aa: CASRGFYGYTF
cdr3_nt: TGTGCCAGCAGGGGATTCTATGGCTACACCTTC

d_call: TRBD1
clone_size: few
v_call: TRBV27
j_call: TRBJ2-7
cdr3_aa: CASSLGQGDVSYEQYF
cdr3_nt: TGTGCCAGCAGTCTTGGACAGGGTGACGTCTCCTACGAGCAGTACTTC

d_call: TRBD2
clone_size: many
v_call: TRBV18
j_call: TRBJ2-1
cdr3_aa: CASSPARGEAGYNEQFF
cdr3_nt: TGTGCCAGCTCACCTGCCCGGGGGGAAGCGGGGTACAATGAGCAGTTCTTC

d_call: NA
clone_size: many
v_call: TRBV2
j_call: TRBJ1-5
cdr3_aa: CASMSGITAGFQHF
cdr3_nt: TGTGCCAGCATGAGTGGAATAACTGCTGGCTTCCAGCATTTT

d_call: NA
clone_size: few
v_call: TRBV6-2/TRBV6-3
j_call: TRBJ2-7
cdr3_aa: CASSYGGNSYEQYF
cdr3_nt: TGTGCCAGCAGTTACGGGGGGAACTCCTACGAGCAGTACTTC

d_call: TRBD1
clone_size: few
v_call: TRBV19
j_call: TRBJ2-7
cdr3_aa: CASSIRQGAVEQYF
cdr3_nt: TGTGCCAGTAGTATAAGGCAGGGGGCGGTCGAGCAGTACTTC

d_call: NA
clone_size: NA
v_call: TRBV2
j_call: TRBJ2-7
cdr3_aa: CASSEALTVYEQYF
cdr3_nt: TGTGCCAGCAGTGAAGCGCTGACGGTTTACGAGCAGTACTTC

d_call: TRBD1
clone_size: few
v_call: TRBV7-9
j_call: TRBJ1-2
cdr3_aa: CASSLSGTGHGYTF
cdr3_nt: TGTGCCAGCAGCTTATCCGGGACAGGTCATGGCTACACCTTC

d_call: NA
clone_size: NA
v_call: TRBV11-2
j_call: TRBJ2-2
cdr3_aa: CASSFGHAGELFF
cdr3_nt: TGTGCCAGCAGCTTCGGACACGCCGGGGAGCTGTTTTTT

d_call: NA
clone_size: many
v_call: TRBV7-6
j_call: TRBJ2-5
cdr3_aa: CASSPRSGVRETQYF
cdr3_nt: TGTGCCAGCAGCCCAAGGTCGGGGGTACGGGAGACCCAGTACTTC

d_call: NA
clone_size: few
v_call: TRBV12-3/TRBV12-4
j_call: TRBJ2-1
cdr3_aa: CASSFRSGAVAFNEQFF
cdr3_nt: TGTGCCAGCAGTTTCCGATCCGGGGCCGTGGCGTTCAATGAGCAGTTCTTC

d_call: NA
clone_size: NA
v_call: TRBV10-3
j_call: TRBJ2-7
cdr3_aa: CAISESISRATYEQYF
cdr3_nt: TGTGCCATCAGTGAGTCGATCAGCAGGGCCACCTACGAGCAGTACTTC

d_call: TRBD1
clone_size: NA
v_call: TRBV12-3/TRBV12-4
j_call: TRBJ1-2
cdr3_aa: CASRPGQLYGYTF
cdr3_nt: TGTGCCAGCAGGCCGGGACAGCTCTATGGCTACACCTTC